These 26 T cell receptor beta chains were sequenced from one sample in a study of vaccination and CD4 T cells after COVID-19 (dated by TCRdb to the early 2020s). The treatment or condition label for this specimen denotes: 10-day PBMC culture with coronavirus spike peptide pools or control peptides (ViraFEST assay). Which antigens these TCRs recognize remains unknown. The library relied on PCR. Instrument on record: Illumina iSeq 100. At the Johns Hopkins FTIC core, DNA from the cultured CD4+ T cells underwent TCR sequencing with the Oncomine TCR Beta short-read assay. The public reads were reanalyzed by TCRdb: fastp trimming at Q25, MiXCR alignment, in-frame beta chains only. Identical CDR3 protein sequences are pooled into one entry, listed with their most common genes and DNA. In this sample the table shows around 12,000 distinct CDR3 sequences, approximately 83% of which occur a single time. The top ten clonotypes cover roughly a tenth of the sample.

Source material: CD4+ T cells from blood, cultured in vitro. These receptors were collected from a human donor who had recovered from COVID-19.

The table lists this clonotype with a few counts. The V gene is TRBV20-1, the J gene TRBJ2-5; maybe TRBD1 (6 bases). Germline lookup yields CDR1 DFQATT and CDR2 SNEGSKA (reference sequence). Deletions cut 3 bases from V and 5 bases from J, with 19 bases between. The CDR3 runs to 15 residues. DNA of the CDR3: TGCAGTGCTAGGCAACAGGGAAGGCATCGGGAGACCCAGTACTTC. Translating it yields CSARQQGRHRETQYF.

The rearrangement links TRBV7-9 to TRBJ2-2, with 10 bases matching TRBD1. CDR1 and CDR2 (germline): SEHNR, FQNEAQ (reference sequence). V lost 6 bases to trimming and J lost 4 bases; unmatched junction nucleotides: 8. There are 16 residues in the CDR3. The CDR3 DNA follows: TGTGCCAGCAGGGGGACAGGGGTGGGGTCCACCGGGGAGCTGTTTTTT. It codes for CASRGTGVGSTGELFF.

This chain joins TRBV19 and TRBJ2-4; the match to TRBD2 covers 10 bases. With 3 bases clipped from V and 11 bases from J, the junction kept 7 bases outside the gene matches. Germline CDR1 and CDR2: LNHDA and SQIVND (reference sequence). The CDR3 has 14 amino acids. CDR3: CASSIQAGGPLQYF. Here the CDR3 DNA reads TGTGCCAGTAGTATCCAAGCGGGAGGGCCTCTTCAGTACTTC.

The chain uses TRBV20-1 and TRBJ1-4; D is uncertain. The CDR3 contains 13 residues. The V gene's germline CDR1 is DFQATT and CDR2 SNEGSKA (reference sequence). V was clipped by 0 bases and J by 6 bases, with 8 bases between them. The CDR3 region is CSARDGADEKLFF. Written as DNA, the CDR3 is TGCAGTGCTAGAGATGGTGCAGATGAAAAACTGTTTTTT.

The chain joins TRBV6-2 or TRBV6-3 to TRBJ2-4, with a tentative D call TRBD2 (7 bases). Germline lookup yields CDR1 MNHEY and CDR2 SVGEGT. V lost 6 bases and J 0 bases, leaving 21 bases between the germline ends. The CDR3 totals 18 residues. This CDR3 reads CASRGGDWTNVAKNIQYF. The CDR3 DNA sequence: TGTGCCAGCAGAGGGGGGGACTGGACAAATGTAGCCAAAAACATTCAGTACTTC.

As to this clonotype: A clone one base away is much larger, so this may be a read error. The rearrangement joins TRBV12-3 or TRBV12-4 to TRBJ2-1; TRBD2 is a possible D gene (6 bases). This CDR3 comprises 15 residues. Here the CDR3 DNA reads TGTGCCAGCAGTTTTGGGGGGAGCTCCCACAATGAGCAGTTCTTC. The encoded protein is CASSFGGSSHNEQFF.

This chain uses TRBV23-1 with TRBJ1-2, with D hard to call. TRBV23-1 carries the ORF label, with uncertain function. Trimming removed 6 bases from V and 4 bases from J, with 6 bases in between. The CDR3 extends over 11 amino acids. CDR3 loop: CASRLIYGYTF. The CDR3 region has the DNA TGCGCCAGCAGACTTATCTATGGCTACACCTTC.

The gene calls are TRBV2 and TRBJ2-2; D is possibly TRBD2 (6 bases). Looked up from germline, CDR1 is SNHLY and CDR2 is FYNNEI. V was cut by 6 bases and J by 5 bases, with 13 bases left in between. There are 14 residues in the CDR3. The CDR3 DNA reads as TGTGCCAGCAGGAAGGACTATGCTACCGGGGAGCTGTTTTTT. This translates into CASRKDYATGELFF. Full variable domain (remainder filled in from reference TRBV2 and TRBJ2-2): EPEVTQTPSHQVTQMGQEVILRCVPISNHLYFYWYRQILGQKVEFLVSFYNNEISEKSEIFDDQFSVERPDGSNFTLKIRSTKLEDSAMYFCASRKDYATGELFFGEGSRLTVL.

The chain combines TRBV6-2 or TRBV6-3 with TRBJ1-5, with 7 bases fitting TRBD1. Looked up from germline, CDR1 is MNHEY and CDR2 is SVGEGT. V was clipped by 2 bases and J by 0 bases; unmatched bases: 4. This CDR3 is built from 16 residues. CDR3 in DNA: TGTGCCAGCAGTTACACAGGGACAGCTAGCAATCAGCCCCAGCATTTT. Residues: CASSYTGTASNQPQHF.

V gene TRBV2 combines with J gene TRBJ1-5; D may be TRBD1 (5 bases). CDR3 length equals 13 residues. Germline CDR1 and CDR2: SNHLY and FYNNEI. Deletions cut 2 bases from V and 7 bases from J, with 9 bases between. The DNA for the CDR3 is TGTGCCAGCAGTGAACGGGGGTACCAGCCCCAGCATTTT. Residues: CASSERGYQPQHF.

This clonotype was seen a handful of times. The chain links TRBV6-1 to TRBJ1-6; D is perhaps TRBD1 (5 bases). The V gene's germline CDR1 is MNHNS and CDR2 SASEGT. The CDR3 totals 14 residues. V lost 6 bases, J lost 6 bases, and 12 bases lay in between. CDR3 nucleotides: TGTGCCAGCAGCCACAGGTGGGGTAATTCACCCCTCCACTTT. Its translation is CASSHRWGNSPLHF.

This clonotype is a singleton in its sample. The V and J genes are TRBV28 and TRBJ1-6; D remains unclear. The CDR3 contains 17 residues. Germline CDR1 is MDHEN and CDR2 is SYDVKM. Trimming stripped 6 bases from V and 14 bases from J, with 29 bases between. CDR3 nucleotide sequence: TGTGCCAGCAGCCCAGAGGGCGGAACTCCACGTGGGAGGGCCCTCCACTTT. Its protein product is CASSPEGGTPRGRALHF.

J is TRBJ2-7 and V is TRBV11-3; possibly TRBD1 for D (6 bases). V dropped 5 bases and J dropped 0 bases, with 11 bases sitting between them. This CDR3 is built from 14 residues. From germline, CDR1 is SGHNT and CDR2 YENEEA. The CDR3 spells CASSPWDNSYEQYF. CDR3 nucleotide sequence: TGTGCCAGCAGCCCCTGGGACAACTCCTACGAGCAGTACTTC. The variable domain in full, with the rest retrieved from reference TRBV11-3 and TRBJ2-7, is EAGVVQSPRYKIIEKKQPVAFWCNPISGHNTLYWYLQNLGQGPELLIRYENEEAVDDSQLPKDRFSAERLKGVDSTLKIQPAELGDSAVYLCASSPWDNSYEQYFGPGTRLTVT.

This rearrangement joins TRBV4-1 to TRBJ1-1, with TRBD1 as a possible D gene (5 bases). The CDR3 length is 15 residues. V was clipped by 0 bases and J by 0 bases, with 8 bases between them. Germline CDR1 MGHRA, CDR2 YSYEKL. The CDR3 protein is CASSQDLGVNTEAFF. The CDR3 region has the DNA TGCGCCAGCAGCCAAGATTTAGGGGTGAACACTGAAGCTTTCTTT.

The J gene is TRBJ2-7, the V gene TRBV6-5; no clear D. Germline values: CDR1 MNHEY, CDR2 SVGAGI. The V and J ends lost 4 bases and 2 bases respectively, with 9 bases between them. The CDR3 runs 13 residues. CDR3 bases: TGTGCCAGCAGTTCAAGGATTACCTACGAGCAGTACTTC. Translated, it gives CASSSRITYEQYF.

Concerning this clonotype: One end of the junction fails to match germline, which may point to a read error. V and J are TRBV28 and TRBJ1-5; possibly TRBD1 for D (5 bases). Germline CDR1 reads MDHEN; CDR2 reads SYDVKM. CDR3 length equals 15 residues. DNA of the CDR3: TGTGCCAGCGGTTTATGGGGGGATAGCAATCAGCCCCAGCATTTT. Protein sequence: CASGLWGDSNQPQHF.

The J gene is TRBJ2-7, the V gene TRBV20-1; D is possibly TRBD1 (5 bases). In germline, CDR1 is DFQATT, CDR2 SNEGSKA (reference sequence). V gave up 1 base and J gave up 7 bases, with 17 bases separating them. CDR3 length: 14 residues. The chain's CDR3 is CSARVPAPQGEQYF. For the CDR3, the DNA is TGCAGTGCTAGAGTCCCGGCCCCCCAGGGAGAGCAGTACTTC.

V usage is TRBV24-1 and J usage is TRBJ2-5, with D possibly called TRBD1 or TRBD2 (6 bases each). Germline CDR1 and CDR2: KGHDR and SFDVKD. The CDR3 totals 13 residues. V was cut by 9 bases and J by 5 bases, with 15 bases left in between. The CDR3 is CATRRTGAETQYF. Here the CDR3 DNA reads TGTGCCACCCGTCGGACGGGGGCGGAGACCCAGTACTTC.

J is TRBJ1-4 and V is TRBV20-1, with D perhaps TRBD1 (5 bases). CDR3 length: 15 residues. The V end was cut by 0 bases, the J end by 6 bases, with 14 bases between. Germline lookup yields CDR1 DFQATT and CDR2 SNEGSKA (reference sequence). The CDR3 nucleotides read TGCAGTGCTAGAGATCAAGGCAGGGCATATGAAAAACTGTTTTTT. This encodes CSARDQGRAYEKLFF.

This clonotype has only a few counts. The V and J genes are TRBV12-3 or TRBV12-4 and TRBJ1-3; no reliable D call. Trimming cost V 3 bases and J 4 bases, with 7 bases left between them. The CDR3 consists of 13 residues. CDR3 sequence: CASSFIGGNTIYF. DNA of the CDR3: TGTGCCAGCAGTTTTATAGGAGGAAACACCATATATTTT.

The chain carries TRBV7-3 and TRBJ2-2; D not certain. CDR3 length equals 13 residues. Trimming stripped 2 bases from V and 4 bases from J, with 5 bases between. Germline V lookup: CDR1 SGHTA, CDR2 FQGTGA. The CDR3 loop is CASSLLTTGELFF. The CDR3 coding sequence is TGTGCCAGCAGCTTATTGACCACCGGGGAGCTGTTTTTT.

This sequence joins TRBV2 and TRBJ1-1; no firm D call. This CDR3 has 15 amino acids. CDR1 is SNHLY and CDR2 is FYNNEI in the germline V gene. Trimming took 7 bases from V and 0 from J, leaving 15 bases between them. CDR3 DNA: TGTGCCAGCAATCAGTACGGCTCCATGAACACTGAAGCTTTCTTT. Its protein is CASNQYGSMNTEAFF.

CDR3 in DNA: TGCGCCAGCAGCTTGGCCTTGTCAGGGGGCGAGCAGTACTTC. This codes for CASSLALSGGEQYF. The V and J genes are TRBV5-1 and TRBJ2-7; the match to TRBD1 covers 7 bases. The V and J ends lost 0 bases and 6 bases, in that order; junction bases with no gene match: 6. Germline values: CDR1 SGHRS, CDR2 YFSETQ. The CDR3 sequence is 14 residues long. The entire variable domain, with the rest obtained from reference TRBV5-1 and TRBJ2-7, is as follows: KAGVTQTPRYLIKTRGQQVTLSCSPISGHRSVSWYQQTPGQGLQFLFEYFSETQRNKGNFPGRFSGRQFSNSRSEMNVSTLELGDSALYLCASSLALSGGEQYFGPGTRLTVT.

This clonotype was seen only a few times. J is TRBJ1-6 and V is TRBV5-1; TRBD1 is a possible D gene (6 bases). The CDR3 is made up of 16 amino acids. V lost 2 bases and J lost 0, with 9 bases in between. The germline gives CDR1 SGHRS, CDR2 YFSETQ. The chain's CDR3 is CASSFQGSSYNSPLHF. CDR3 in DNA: TGCGCCAGCAGCTTTCAGGGGAGCTCCTATAATTCACCCCTCCACTTT.

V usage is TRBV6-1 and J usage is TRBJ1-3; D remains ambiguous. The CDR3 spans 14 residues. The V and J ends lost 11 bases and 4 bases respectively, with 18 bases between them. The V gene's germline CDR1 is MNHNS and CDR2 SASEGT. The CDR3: CASVGRFSGNTIYF. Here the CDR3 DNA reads TGTGCCTCCGTCGGAAGGTTCTCCGGAAACACCATATATTTT.

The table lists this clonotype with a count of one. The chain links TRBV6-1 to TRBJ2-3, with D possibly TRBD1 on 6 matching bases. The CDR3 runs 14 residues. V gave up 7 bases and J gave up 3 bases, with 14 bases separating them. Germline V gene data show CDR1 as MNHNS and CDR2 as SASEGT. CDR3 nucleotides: TGTGCCAGCAACTGGGACAAAACAACAGATACGCAGTATTTT. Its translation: CASNWDKTTDTQYF.